This T cell receptor (beta chain) was observed in a study of blood T cell repertoires in COVID-19. Study context: Material from acute and convalescent COVID-19 was sourced from the United States, Italy and Spain.

Germline lookup yields CDR1 SGHNT and CDR2 YENEEA. The CDR3 extends over 15 amino acids. The ends lost 2 bases at V and 5 bases at J; junction bases unmatched: 8. As originally analysed: Amplification from reference gene primers served as the basis for estimated nucleated cell counts. Using immunoSEQ multiplex PCR, the repertoire was profiled, and TCRdb retains in-frame clones only, with some absent. V, J and clone size derive from that table, while D and trimming were established from the DNA sequence. Of 300,000 to 450,000 clones listed, roughly 86% are singletons. This sequence was found in a human donor in a cohort sampled during active COVID-19. The sequenced material came from peripheral blood. This chain links TRBV11-3 with TRBJ1-1; 7 nucleotides match TRBD1. CDR3 protein: CASSLPPTGKTEAFF. The CDR3 bases are TGTGCCAGCAGCTTACCCCCGACAGGGAAGACTGAAGCTTTCTTT.